This entry features one T cell receptor beta chain sequence. Its antigen is still unknown. Lymphocytes from graft epithelium and lamina propria were isolated. Sequenced by immunoSEQ multiplex PCR; TCRdb stores in-frame clones only, minus some. Of some 15,000 clones detected, around 69% appear once; the ten largest clones hold approximately 3.4%. The sample comes from a study of graft-versus-host responses after intestinal transplantation. Overall study context: Each recipient received a multivisceral, liver-intestinal, or isolated intestinal graft. Anti-thymocyte globulin served as induction for all recipients, who then took tacrolimus and steroids for about three years. Study-wide results and limits: GvH clones surfaced in recipient marrow, some emerging earlier in ileum or blood. After transplant, early declines in HvG clones were associated with peak levels of circulating GvH clones.

Germline loops: CDR1 LGHNA, CDR2 YNFKEQ. V was pared by 4 bases and J by 4 bases, with 2 bases of the junction left unmatched. The CDR3 extends over 13 amino acids. This chain links TRBV4-2 with TRBJ2-7; 9 nucleotides match TRBD2. The clonotype originates from a human patient who received an intestinal transplant, so some T cells may come from the graft donor. The material sequenced was ileum tissue, taken 14 days after transplant. CDR3 nucleotides: TGTGCCAGCAGCCGGGGACTAGCTTACGAGCAGTACTTC. This encodes CASSRGLAYEQYF.